The entry below describes one T cell receptor beta chain. Which antigen it targets is not known. Base qualities are not recorded, but no much larger clone differs from it by a single base. The library relied on PCR. The instrument was an Illumina HiSeq 2500. Unique molecular identifiers were incorporated into TCR beta cDNA libraries to reduce PCR and sequencing biases. Every 1 to 10 million input T cells yielded 500,000 or so cDNA molecules, meaning each molecule approximated one T cell. The patient libraries were prepared and sequenced with the same protocol used for the earlier healthy control dataset. Within a given batch, samples were prepared together, multiplexed and sequenced on the same HiSeq lane. The paper's data handling went like this. Raw barcoded reads were processed with MIGEC, discarding single-read molecular identifier groups before consensus assembly and CDR3 extraction. VDJtools was used for post-analysis of the clonotype tables, with diversity normalized by down-sampling every dataset to the smallest sample size. In repertoire overlap clustering, CDR3 amino acid sequences, but not nucleotide sequences, were matched to correct batch-related cross-sample contamination. TCRdb ran its own pipeline on the public reads, namely fastp trimming at Q25 and MiXCR clone calling, and kept in-frame beta chains. Each record represents a unique CDR3 protein, reported with the most common genes and DNA among its rows. For this entry, the V and J calls and clone size follow TCRdb and not the study's own pipeline. The sample contains around 710,000 distinct CDR3 sequences, about 43% of them found a single time. The leading ten clones occupy roughly 4.5% of the sample.

The CDR3 goes from the cysteine to the phenylalanine over 13 residues. CDR3 DNA is the only sequence kept; it has 39 bases, read in frame from the first base. CDR1 is given as SGHRS and CDR2 as YFSETQ, both from the germline V gene. Between the V and J ends, shortened by 4 bases and 2 bases respectively, the junction contains 8 bases. The record originates from a study of post-analysis software for immune sequencing data (dated by TCRdb to about 2015). Study-wide context: Recorded disease courses included relapsing-remitting, secondary progressive and progressive-relapsing multiple sclerosis, with some patients lacking subtype annotation. The multiple sclerosis patient repertoires were compared with ten to eleven previously published healthy control repertoires from donors aged about 6 to 28 years. A subset of samples was prepared in parallel using single-end sample barcoding, then pooled and co-amplified after Illumina adapter ligation.

The full study reports these points: Roughly 5 TRBV segments, including TRBV5-6, TRBV5-1 and TRBV20-1, were significantly more frequent in patients than controls. Significantly lower normalized Chao1 diversity was found in multiple sclerosis patients than in controls, suggesting substantial peripheral T-cell clonal expansion. Direct clustering with F measure showed strong co-clustering of samples prepared in the same batch, prompting a batch-effect correction. The control group was slightly older than the multiple sclerosis patient group.

TCR beta repertoires were profiled from peripheral blood of more than ten young patients with multiple sclerosis to demonstrate the VDJtools post-analysis software. The patients with multiple sclerosis were children and adolescents between roughly 6 and 17 years of age. This clonotype originated in a girl aged 5 to 17 with multiple sclerosis. Recombination joined TRBV5-1 with TRBJ2-3; there is no confident call for the D gene. Sequences were obtained from blood. The nucleotide sequence reads TGCGCCAGCAGCCCGACCCCCACAGATACGCAGTATTTT. Its protein reads: CASSPTPTDTQYF.